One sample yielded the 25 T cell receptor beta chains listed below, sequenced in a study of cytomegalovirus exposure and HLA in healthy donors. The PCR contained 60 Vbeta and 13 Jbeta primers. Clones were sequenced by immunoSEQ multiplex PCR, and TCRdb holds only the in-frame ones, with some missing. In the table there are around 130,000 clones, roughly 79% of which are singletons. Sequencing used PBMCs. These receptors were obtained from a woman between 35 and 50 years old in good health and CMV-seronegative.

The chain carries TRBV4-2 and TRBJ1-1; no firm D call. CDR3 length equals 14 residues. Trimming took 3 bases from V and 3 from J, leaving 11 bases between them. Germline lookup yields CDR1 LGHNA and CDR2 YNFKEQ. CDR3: CASSHVRVDTEAFF. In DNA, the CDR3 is TGTGCCAGCAGCCACGTGAGGGTCGACACTGAAGCTTTCTTT.

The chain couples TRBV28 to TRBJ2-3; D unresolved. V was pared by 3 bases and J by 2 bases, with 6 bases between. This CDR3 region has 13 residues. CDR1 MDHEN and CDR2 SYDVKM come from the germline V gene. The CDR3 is CASSFSYTDTQYF. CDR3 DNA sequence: TGTGCCAGCAGTTTCAGTTACACAGATACGCAGTATTTT.

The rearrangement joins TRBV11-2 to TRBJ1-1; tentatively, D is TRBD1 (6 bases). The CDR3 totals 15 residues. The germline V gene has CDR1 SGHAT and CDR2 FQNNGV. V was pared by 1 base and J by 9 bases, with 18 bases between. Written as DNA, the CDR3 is TGTGCCAGCAGCTTAGGTCTTCAAGGAAGGGACAAAGCTTTCTTT. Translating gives CASSLGLQGRDKAFF. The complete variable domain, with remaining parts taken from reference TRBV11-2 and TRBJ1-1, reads EAGVAQSPRYKIIEKRQSVAFWCNPISGHATLYWYQQILGQGPKLLIQFQNNGVVDDSQLPKDRFSAERLKGVDSTLKIQPAKLEDSAVYLCASSLGLQGRDKAFFGQGTRLTVV.

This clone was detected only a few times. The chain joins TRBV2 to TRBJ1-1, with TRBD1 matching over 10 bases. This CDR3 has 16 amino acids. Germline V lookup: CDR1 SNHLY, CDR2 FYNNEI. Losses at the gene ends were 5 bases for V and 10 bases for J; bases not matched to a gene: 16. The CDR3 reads CASSRIPGQGTFGAFF. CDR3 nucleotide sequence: TGTGCCAGCAGTAGAATACCGGGACAGGGGACCTTCGGAGCTTTCTTT.

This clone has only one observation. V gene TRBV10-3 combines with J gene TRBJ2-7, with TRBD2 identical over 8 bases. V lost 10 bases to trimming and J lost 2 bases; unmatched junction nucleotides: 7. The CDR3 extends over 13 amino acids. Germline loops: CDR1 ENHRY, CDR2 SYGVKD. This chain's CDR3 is CATSGGSPYEQYF. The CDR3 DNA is TGTGCCACCAGCGGGGGTTCCCCCTACGAGCAGTACTTC.

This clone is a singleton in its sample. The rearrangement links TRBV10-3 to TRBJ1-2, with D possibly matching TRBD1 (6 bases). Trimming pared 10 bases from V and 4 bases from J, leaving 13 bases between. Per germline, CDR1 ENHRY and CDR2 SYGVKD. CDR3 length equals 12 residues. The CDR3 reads CATPGQPYGYTF. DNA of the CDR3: TGTGCCACCCCGGGACAACCCTATGGCTACACCTTC.

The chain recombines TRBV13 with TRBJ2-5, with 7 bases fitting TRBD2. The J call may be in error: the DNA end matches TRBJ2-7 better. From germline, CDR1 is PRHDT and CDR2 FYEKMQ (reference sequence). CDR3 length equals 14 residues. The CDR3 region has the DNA TGTGCCAGCAGCTTATCGGGACTATCCTACGAGCAGTACTTC. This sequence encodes CASSLSGLSYEQYF.

Written as DNA, the CDR3 is TGCAGCGTGCTCGGACAGGGGGCTGGAAACACCATATATTTT. This translates into CSVLGQGAGNTIYF. V and J are TRBV29-1 and TRBJ1-3; 10 nucleotides match TRBD1. This CDR3 spans 14 amino acids. Losses at the gene ends were 6 bases for V and 2 bases for J; bases not matched to a gene: 4. Germline-derived CDR1 and CDR2 are SQVTM and ANQGSEA.

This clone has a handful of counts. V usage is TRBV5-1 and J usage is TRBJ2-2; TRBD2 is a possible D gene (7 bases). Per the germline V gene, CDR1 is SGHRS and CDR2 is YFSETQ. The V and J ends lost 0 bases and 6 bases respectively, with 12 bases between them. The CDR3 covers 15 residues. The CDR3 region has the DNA TGCGCCAGCAGCTTGGAAGGGGGGGTCCCCGGGGAGCTGTTTTTT. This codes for CASSLEGGVPGELFF.

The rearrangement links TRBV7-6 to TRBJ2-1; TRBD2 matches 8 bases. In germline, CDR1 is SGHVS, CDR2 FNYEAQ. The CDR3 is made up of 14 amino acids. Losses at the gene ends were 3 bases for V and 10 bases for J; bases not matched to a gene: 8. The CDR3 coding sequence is TGTGCCAGCAGCTTGGGGGCGGGGGGAGCCGAGCAGTTCTTC. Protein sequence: CASSLGAGGAEQFF.

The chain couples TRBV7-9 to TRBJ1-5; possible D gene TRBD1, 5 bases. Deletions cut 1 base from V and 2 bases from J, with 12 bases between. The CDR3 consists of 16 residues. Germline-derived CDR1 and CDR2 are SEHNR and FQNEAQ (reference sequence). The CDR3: CASSLGGKGGNQPQHF. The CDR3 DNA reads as TGTGCCAGCAGCTTAGGGGGTAAAGGGGGCAATCAGCCCCAGCATTTT.

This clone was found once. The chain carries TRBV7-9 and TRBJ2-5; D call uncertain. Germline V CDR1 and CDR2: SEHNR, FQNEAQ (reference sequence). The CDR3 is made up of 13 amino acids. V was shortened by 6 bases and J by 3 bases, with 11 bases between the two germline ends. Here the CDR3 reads CASSRYGEETQYF. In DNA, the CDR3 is TGTGCCAGCAGTCGGTACGGTGAAGAGACCCAGTACTTC.

The CDR3 DNA follows: TGTGCCAGCAGCCAAGGACTAGGGACAGGGAGCAATGAGCAGTTCTTC. Protein sequence: CASSQGLGTGSNEQFF. The chain links TRBV14 to TRBJ2-1; 9 bases match TRBD1. This CDR3 contains 16 residues. Germline V CDR1 and CDR2: SGHDN, FVKESK. The V gene end was trimmed by 1 base and the J gene end by 6 bases; junction bases not matched to a gene: 7.

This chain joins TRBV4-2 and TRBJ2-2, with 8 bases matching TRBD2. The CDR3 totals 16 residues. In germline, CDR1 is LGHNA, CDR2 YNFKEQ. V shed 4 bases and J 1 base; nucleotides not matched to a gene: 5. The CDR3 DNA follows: TGTGCCAGCAGCCGAGGACTAGCAGGGAACACCGGGGAGCTGTTTTTT. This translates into CASSRGLAGNTGELFF.

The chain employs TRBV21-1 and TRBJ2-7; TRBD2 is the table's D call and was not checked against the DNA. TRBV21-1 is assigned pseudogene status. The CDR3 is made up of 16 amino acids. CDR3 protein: CASSKAGTRRPREQYF. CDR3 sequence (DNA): TGTGCCAGCAGCAAAGCTGGGACTAGACGGCCGAGAGAGCAGTACTTC.

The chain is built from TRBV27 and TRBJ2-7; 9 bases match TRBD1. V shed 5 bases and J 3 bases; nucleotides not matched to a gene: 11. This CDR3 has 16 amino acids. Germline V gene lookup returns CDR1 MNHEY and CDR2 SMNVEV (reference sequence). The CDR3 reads CASSTQPGQGNYEQYF. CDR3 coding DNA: TGTGCCAGCAGTACGCAACCGGGACAGGGAAACTACGAGCAGTACTTC.

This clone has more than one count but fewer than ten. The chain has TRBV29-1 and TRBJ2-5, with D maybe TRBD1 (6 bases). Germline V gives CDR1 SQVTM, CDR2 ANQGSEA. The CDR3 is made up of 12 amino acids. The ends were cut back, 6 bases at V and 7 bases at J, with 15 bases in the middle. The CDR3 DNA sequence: TGCAGCGTCCATAGGGGGATGGGGACCCAGTACTTC. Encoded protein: CSVHRGMGTQYF.

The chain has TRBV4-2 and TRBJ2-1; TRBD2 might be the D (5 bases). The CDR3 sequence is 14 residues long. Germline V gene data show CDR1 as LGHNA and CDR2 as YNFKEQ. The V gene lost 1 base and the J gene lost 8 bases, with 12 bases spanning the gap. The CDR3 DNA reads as TGTGCCAGCAGCCAAGGAACTAGTTTGGATGAGCAGTTCTTC. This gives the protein CASSQGTSLDEQFF.

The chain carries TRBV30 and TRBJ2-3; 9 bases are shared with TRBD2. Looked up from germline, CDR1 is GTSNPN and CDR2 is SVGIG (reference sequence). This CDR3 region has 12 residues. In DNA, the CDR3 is TGTGTCTCAGCGGGGGGTGCAGATACGCAGTATTTT. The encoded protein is CVSAGGADTQYF.

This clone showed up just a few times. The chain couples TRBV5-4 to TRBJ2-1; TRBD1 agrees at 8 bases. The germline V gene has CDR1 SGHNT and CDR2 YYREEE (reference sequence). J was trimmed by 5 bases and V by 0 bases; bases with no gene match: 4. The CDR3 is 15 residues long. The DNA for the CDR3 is TGTGCCAGCAGCTTGGACAGGGGGTTCCACAATGAGCAGTTCTTC. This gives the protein CASSLDRGFHNEQFF.

This CDR3 reads CASGDRGQGYGYTF. CDR3 sequence (DNA): TGTGCCAGCGGGGACAGGGGGCAGGGCTATGGCTACACCTTC. The V and J genes are TRBV6-4 and TRBJ1-2, with 12 nucleotides matching TRBD1. V was clipped by 8 bases and J by 4 bases; unmatched bases: 5. Germline loops: CDR1 MRHNA, CDR2 SNTAGT. CDR3 length: 14 residues.

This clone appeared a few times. The CDR3 DNA follows: TGTGCCAGCAGCCCCCGACTAGCGGGAGGCTCCACAGATACGCAGTATTTT. Protein: CASSPRLAGGSTDTQYF. J is TRBJ2-3 and V is TRBV11-2; 13 bases map to TRBD2. Germline assignment: CDR1 SGHAT and CDR2 FQNNGV. This CDR3 spans 17 amino acids. Unmatched junction bases numbered 7, after V lost 5 bases and J lost 2 bases.

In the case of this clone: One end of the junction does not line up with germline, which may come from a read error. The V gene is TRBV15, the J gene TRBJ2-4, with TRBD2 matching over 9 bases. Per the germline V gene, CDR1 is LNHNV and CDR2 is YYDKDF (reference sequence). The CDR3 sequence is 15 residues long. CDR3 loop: CATSRVAGVGNSQYF. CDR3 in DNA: TGTGCCACCAGCAGAGTAGCGGGAGTCGGAAACAGTCAGTACTTC.

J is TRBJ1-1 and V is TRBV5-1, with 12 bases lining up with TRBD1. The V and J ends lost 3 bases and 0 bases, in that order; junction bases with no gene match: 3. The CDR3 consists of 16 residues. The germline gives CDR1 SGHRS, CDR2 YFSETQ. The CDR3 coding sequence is TGCGCCAGCAGCTGGGGGACAGGGGGCTTGAACACTGAAGCTTTCTTT. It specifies CASSWGTGGLNTEAFF.

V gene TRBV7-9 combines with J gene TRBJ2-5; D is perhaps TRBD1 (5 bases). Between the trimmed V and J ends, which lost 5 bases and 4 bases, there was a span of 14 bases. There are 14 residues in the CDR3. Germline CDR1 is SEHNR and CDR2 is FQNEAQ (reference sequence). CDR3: CASSPSTGVETQYF. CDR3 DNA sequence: TGTGCCAGCAGCCCTAGTACAGGTGTAGAGACCCAGTACTTC. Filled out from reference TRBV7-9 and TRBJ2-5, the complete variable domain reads DTGVSQNPRHKITKRGQNVTFRCDPISEHNRLYWYRQTLGQGPEFLTYFQNEAQLEKSRLLSDRFSAERPKGSFSTLEIQRTEQGDSAMYLCASSPSTGVETQYFGPGTRLLVL.